This TCR beta chain came from a study of OX40 agonist ivuxolimab in advanced cancers. Study-level background: Partial responses occurred in Three dose-escalation patients, one with hepatocellular carcinoma and two with cutaneous melanoma.

As regards this clone: Antigen unknown.

The study's findings and limits: Compared with others, partial responders at 0.1-3.0 mg/kg displayed clonal expansion among the lowest. CD8+ T cells averaged more expanded clones than CD4+.

The protocol was immunoSEQ multiplex PCR, while the TCRdb copy is restricted to in-frame clones and leaves out a portion. This sample has 55,000 to 70,000 clones; 86% occur once, and the top ten carry about 3%. The specimen comprised CD4+ or CD8+ T cells sorted from blood, sampled in a trial of the OX40 agonist ivuxolimab. The clonotype was recovered from an adult with an advanced solid tumor such as melanoma, head and neck, liver or kidney cancer.

The CDR3 sequence: CAWGMTPYEQYF. Written as DNA, the CDR3 is TGTGCCTGGGGCATGACTCCCTACGAGCAGTACTTC. The chain is built from TRBV30 and TRBJ2-7; D unresolved. Trimming cost V 5 bases and J 2 bases, with 10 bases left between them. The V gene's germline CDR1 is GTSNPN and CDR2 SVGIG (reference sequence). The CDR3 covers 12 residues.